These 29 T cell receptor beta chains were sequenced from one sample in a study of cytomegalovirus exposure and HLA in healthy donors. TCRdb's copy holds only in-frame clones and misses some; the assay was immunoSEQ multiplex PCR. Among under 100,000 clones listed, 96% were seen once. The sequenced material came from PBMCs. Receptor source: a man aged 18 to 29 in good health and CMV-seronegative.

The genes are TRBV6-5 and TRBJ2-5; no firm D call. Germline assignment: CDR1 MNHEY and CDR2 SVGAGI. The CDR3 length is 9 residues. The CDR3 loop is CGQGETQYF. In nucleotides, the CDR3 is TGTGGACAAGGAGAGACCCAGTACTTC.

The rearrangement links TRBV28 to TRBJ1-4; weak D call: TRBD1 (5 bases). This CDR3 has 14 amino acids. V was trimmed by 5 bases and J by 8 bases, leaving 15 bases between them. Germline values: CDR1 MDHEN, CDR2 SYDVKM. CDR3 sequence reads: CASSPGGTVEKLFF. For the CDR3, the DNA is TGTGCCAGCAGTCCGGGAGGGACGGTAGAAAAACTGTTTTTT.

The chain uses TRBV5-1 and TRBJ1-1; 9 positions agree with TRBD1. Germline V CDR1 and CDR2: SGHRS, YFSETQ. The V and J ends lost 3 bases and 1 base, in that order; junction bases with no gene match: 19. The CDR3 contains 20 residues. DNA of the CDR3: TGCGCCAGCAGCTGGGACAGGGACATTGAAGTCTATAGCAAGAACACTGAAGCTTTCTTT. As protein: CASSWDRDIEVYSKNTEAFF. The full variable domain, its missing parts supplied by reference TRBV5-1 and TRBJ1-1, is KAGVTQTPRYLIKTRGQQVTLSCSPISGHRSVSWYQQTPGQGLQFLFEYFSETQRNKGNFPGRFSGRQFSNSRSEMNVSTLELGDSALYLCASSWDRDIEVYSKNTEAFFGQGTRLTVV.

CDR3 bases: TGCGCCAGCAGTGATAGTGGGACAGCGGCTTACGAGCAGTACGTC. Translation: CASSDSGTAAYEQYV. The chain joins TRBV10-2 to TRBJ2-7; TRBD1 matches 7 bases. Germline loops: CDR1 WSHSY, CDR2 SAAADI. The CDR3 sequence is 15 residues long. The trim removed 3 bases at V and 4 bases at J, leaving 9 bases unmatched.

The chain employs TRBV4-1 and TRBJ1-3; 8 bases match TRBD1. Germline values: CDR1 MGHRA, CDR2 YSYEKL. The J segment lost 3 bases and the V segment lost 4 bases, leaving 5 bases of the junction unmatched. There are 15 residues in the CDR3. CDR3 coding DNA: TGCGCCAGCAGCCCTCTGACAGGGGTTGGAAACACCATATATTTT. Residues: CASSPLTGVGNTIYF.

The J gene is TRBJ2-1, the V gene TRBV5-6; 12 bases line up with TRBD2. This CDR3 has 16 residues. J lost 9 bases, V lost 2 bases, and 9 bases had no gene match. Per germline, CDR1 SGHDT and CDR2 YYEEEE. CDR3 DNA sequence: TGTGCCAGCAGCTTCGGACTAGCGGGACCCTGGGGTGAGCAGTTCTTC. It translates to CASSFGLAGPWGEQFF.

The genes are TRBV10-1 and TRBJ2-1, with TRBD2 matching over 11 bases. This CDR3 spans 20 amino acids. The germline V gene has CDR1 WNHNN and CDR2 SYGVQD (reference sequence). V lost 0 bases and J lost 0; bases outside the gene matches: 10. The chain's CDR3 is CASSESPGLADFFSYNEQFF. The CDR3 region has the DNA TGCGCCAGCAGTGAGTCTCCGGGACTAGCGGACTTTTTCTCCTACAATGAGCAGTTCTTC.

The chain combines TRBV7-2 with TRBJ1-3, with D hard to call. Germline values: CDR1 SGHTA, CDR2 FQGNSA. This CDR3 region has 15 residues. V lost 1 base, J lost 2 bases, and 9 bases lay in between. CDR3 coding DNA: TGTGCCAGCAGCTTAGTCGGGTTAACTGGAAACACCATATATTTT. It codes for CASSLVGLTGNTIYF.

This chain links TRBV11-2 with TRBJ2-7; 11 nucleotides match TRBD2. Germline V gives CDR1 SGHAT, CDR2 FQNNGV. The CDR3 spans 14 residues. The junction had 9 bases not matched to a gene; V was cut back by 2 bases and J by 12 bases. For the CDR3, the DNA is TGTGCCAGCAGCTTACCACTAGCGGGAGCAGTTCCGTACGTC. As protein: CASSLPLAGAVPYV.

In its sample, this clone was seen once. V and J are TRBV5-1 and TRBJ2-4, with a tentative D call TRBD1 (8 bases). Germline CDR1 and CDR2: SGHRS and YFSETQ. V lost 1 base and J 0 bases, leaving 17 bases between the germline ends. CDR3 size: 18 residues. The CDR3 DNA sequence: TGCGCCAGCAGCTTGTGGGAGGGACAGGCCCTAGCCAAAAACATTCAGTACTTC. This gives the protein CASSLWEGQALAKNIQYF.

This chain joins TRBV11-3 and TRBJ2-7, with 13 bases aligning to TRBD2. CDR3 length equals 17 residues. The germline V gene encodes CDR1 SGHNT and CDR2 YENEEA. V dropped 0 bases and J dropped 6; count of bases not matched to a gene: 8. The CDR3 DNA reads as TGTGCCAGCAGCTTAGATCGGACTAGCGGGAGTCTCTGCGAGCAGTACTTC. Amino acids: CASSLDRTSGSLCEQYF.

The chain is built from TRBV4-1 and TRBJ1-4; no definite D call. V was pared by 0 bases and J by 10 bases, with 9 bases between. The CDR3 loop spans 13 amino acids. Germline V gene sequence: CDR1 MGHRA, CDR2 YSYEKL. CDR3 bases: TGCGCCAGCAGCCAAGATCCTGGGAGAAAACTGTTTTTT. It translates to CASSQDPGRKLFF.

The J gene is TRBJ2-5, the V gene TRBV10-1, with 11 bases matching TRBD2. V gave up 2 bases and J gave up 5 bases; unmatched junction bases: 4. Germline V gene sequence: CDR1 WNHNN, CDR2 SYGVQD (reference sequence). There are 15 residues in the CDR3. The CDR3 loop reads CASSEVLAGGETQYF. As DNA, the CDR3 is TGCGCCAGCAGTGAGGTCCTAGCGGGAGGCGAGACCCAGTACTTC.

The rearrangement uses TRBV30 and TRBJ2-2; D uncertain. The CDR3 is 11 amino acids. Germline CDR1 reads GTSNPN; CDR2 reads SVGIG (reference sequence). Trimming stripped 3 bases from V and 6 bases from J, with 5 bases between. In DNA form, the CDR3 reads TGTGCCTGGAGCCTTCCCGGGGAGCTGTTTTTT. It translates to CAWSLPGELFF.

CDR3 residues: CASSRQQGRHGYTF. Written as DNA, the CDR3 is TGCGCCAGCAGTCGTCAACAGGGCCGGCATGGCTACACCTTC. V usage is TRBV23-1 and J usage is TRBJ1-2, with a tentative D call TRBD1 (6 bases). TRBV23-1 is an ORF; its function is uncertain. The CDR3 is 14 amino acids. V lost 4 bases, J lost 6 bases, and 15 bases lay in between.

The V call is TRBV6-5, the J call TRBJ2-7, with D possibly being TRBD2 (6 bases). Germline V CDR1 and CDR2: MNHEY, SVGAGI. The V end was cut by 5 bases, the J end by 2 bases, with 16 bases between. The CDR3 has 15 amino acids. CDR3 loop: CASSAQGGRTYEQYF. The CDR3 DNA follows: TGTGCCAGCAGTGCCCAGGGAGGTCGGACCTACGAGCAGTACTTC.

In its sample, this clone was seen a few times. This CDR3 is also generated by other DNA sequences in the sample. V usage is TRBV30 and J usage is TRBJ1-1, with D possibly matching TRBD1 (6 bases). Trimming took off 1 base at V and 5 bases at J, with 11 bases between the two ends. The CDR3 runs to 13 residues. The V gene's germline CDR1 is GTSNPN and CDR2 SVGIG (reference sequence). CDR3 sequence reads: CAWSANTGTEAFF. Written as DNA, the CDR3 is TGTGCCTGGAGTGCGAACACAGGGACTGAAGCTTTCTTT. The full variable domain, with the rest looked up from reference TRBV30 and TRBJ1-1, is SQTIHQWPATLVQPVGSPLSLECTVEGTSNPNLYWYRQAAGRGLQLLFYSVGIGQISSEVPQNLSASRPQDRQFILSSKKLLLSDSGFYLCAWSANTGTEAFFGQGTRLTVV.

J is TRBJ1-2 and V is TRBV4-1; D possibly corresponds to TRBD1 (6 bases). Trimming pared 4 bases from V and 8 bases from J, leaving 23 bases between. This CDR3 is 16 amino acids long. Germline CDR1 reads MGHRA; CDR2 reads YSYEKL. In DNA form, the CDR3 reads TGCGCCAGCAGCCCTACCCAGAACAGGGTGGGGCTGGGCTACACCTTC. Amino acid sequence: CASSPTQNRVGLGYTF.

The V gene is TRBV6-6, the J gene TRBJ2-7; D is unresolved. CDR1 and CDR2 (germline): MNHNY, SVGAGI (reference sequence). CDR3 length: 12 amino acids. The V end lost 3 bases, the J end lost 6 bases, and 9 bases lay between the germline ends. CDR3 nucleotide sequence: TGTGCCAGCAGTTATGGTGGCTCCGAGCAGTACTTC. Its protein is CASSYGGSEQYF.

The rearrangement joins TRBV25-1 to TRBJ2-1; 7 positions match TRBD2. With 4 bases clipped from V and 2 bases from J, the junction kept 5 bases outside the gene matches. Germline V gene lookup returns CDR1 MGHDK and CDR2 SYGVNS. The CDR3 extends over 15 amino acids. The CDR3 DNA reads TGTGCCAGCAGTGCATCGGGAGGCCCCTACAATGAGCAGTTCTTC. It translates to CASSASGGPYNEQFF. The full variable domain, its missing parts supplied by reference TRBV25-1 and TRBJ2-1, is EADIYQTPRYLVIGTGKKITLECSQTMGHDKMYWYQQDPGMELHLIHYSYGVNSTEKGDLSSESTVSRIRTEHFPLTLESARPSHTSQYLCASSASGGPYNEQFFGPGTRLTVL.

This rearrangement joins TRBV11-2 to TRBJ2-1; D not resolved. V lost 1 base to trimming and J lost 6 bases, with 7 bases between them. The germline V gene encodes CDR1 SGHAT and CDR2 FQNNGV. This CDR3 is 13 amino acids long. CDR3 sequence reads: CASSLVSSNEQFF. CDR3 nucleotide sequence: TGTGCCAGCAGCTTAGTATCTAGCAATGAGCAGTTCTTC.

The V gene is TRBV21-1, the J gene TRBJ2-5; the D call TRBD2 from the table was never checked on the DNA. TRBV21-1 is recorded as a pseudogene. The CDR3 extends over 18 amino acids. The CDR3 loop is CASSKGGPGIGNQETQYF. CDR3 nucleotide sequence: TGTGCCAGCAGCAAAGGAGGGCCGGGGATAGGAAACCAAGAGACCCAGTACTTC.

The chain links TRBV6-1 to TRBJ1-1, with a tentative D call TRBD1 (6 bases). The V end was cut by 4 bases, the J end by 0 bases, with 15 bases between. The length of the CDR3 is 16 residues. Germline loops: CDR1 MNHNS, CDR2 SASEGT. CDR3 residues: CASSVSVDRMNTEAFF. CDR3 DNA: TGTGCCAGCAGTGTATCCGTCGACAGGATGAACACTGAAGCTTTCTTT.

The chain carries TRBV27 and TRBJ2-1; 9 bases are shared with TRBD2. The CDR3 runs 19 residues. The germline V gene has CDR1 MNHEY and CDR2 SMNVEV (reference sequence). Trimming cost V 1 base and J 5 bases; bases outside gene matches: 15. CDR3 nucleotides: TGTGCCAGCAGTTTATGGGGCGGGAGGGCCCTCGGAACTAACAATGAGCAGTTCTTC. It is translated as CASSLWGGRALGTNNEQFF.

CDR3 sequence reads: CASSRARGTISAEQYF. The CDR3 region has the DNA TGTGCCAGCTCACGGGCGCGGGGGACAATCTCCGCCGAGCAGTACTTC. This chain uses TRBV18 with TRBJ2-7, with a possible D match to TRBD2 (7 bases). The V gene lost 4 bases and the J gene lost 6 bases, with 22 bases spanning the gap. Germline lookup yields CDR1 KGHSH and CDR2 LQKENI. The CDR3 consists of 16 residues.

This chain links TRBV7-8 with TRBJ1-2, with TRBD1 identical over 7 bases. This CDR3 has 14 amino acids. The trim removed 6 bases at V and 6 bases at J, leaving 10 bases unmatched. The germline V gene encodes CDR1 SGHVS and CDR2 FQNEAQ. Here the CDR3 reads CASRRITGEDGYTF. The CDR3 DNA is TGTGCCAGCAGGCGTATAACAGGGGAGGATGGCTACACCTTC.

A remark on this clone: One end of the junction fails to match germline, which may point to a read error. The chain links TRBV5-4 to TRBJ1-1, with D possibly matching TRBD1 (6 bases). From germline, CDR1 is SGHNT and CDR2 YYREEE (reference sequence). The CDR3 spans 12 residues. The CDR3 DNA reads as TGTGCCAGCAGTTTGGGGGCGACCGAAGCTTTCTTT. It translates to CASSLGATEAFF. The whole variable domain, filled in from reference TRBV5-4 and TRBJ1-1, reads ETGVTQSPTHLIKTRGQQVTLRCSSQSGHNTVSWYQQALGQGPQFIFQYYREEENGRGNFPPRFSGLQFPNYSSELNVNALELDDSALYLCASSLGATEAFFGQGTRLTVV.

The chain uses TRBV21-1 and TRBJ2-7; the table's D gene call, TRBD2, was not cross checked with the DNA. TRBV21-1 is designated a pseudogene. This CDR3 has 13 amino acids. CDR3 in amino acids: CASSRKGGVEQYV. The CDR3 region has the DNA TGTGCCAGCAGCCGGAAGGGAGGGGTCGAGCAGTACGTC.

V is TRBV7-2 and J is TRBJ2-1, with 13 bases aligning to TRBD2. The CDR3 has 17 amino acids. Germline V lookup: CDR1 SGHTA, CDR2 FQGNSA. V lost 6 bases and J lost 1; bases outside the gene matches: 6. CDR3 sequence reads: CASSGSTSGRSYNEQFF. CDR3 nucleotides: TGTGCCAGCAGTGGGTCGACTAGCGGGAGGTCCTACAATGAGCAGTTCTTC.